This T cell receptor beta chain was found in a study of blood T cell repertoires in COVID-19. Study information: COVID-19 samples from acute and convalescent phases originated in the United States, Italy and Spain.

The table came from immunoSEQ multiplex PCR; TCRdb's copy has only in-frame clones and leaves some out. The sample yields more than 400,000 clones, around 90% seen once. The germline V gene has CDR1 SNHLY and CDR2 FYNNEI. The CDR3 runs 14 residues. With V trimmed by 7 bases and J by 4 bases, 4 bases remained unmatched. This receptor was identified in a woman aged 18-29 years who had recovered from COVID-19. The chain combines TRBV2 with TRBJ2-2, with 9 bases lining up with TRBD1. Sequencing was done on a sample of PBMCs or T cells enriched from blood (not recorded which). CDR3 residues: CASKGTGLTGELFF. The CDR3 bases are TGTGCCAGCAAAGGGACAGGGCTCACCGGGGAGCTGTTTTTT.